The 26 T cell receptor beta chains reported below all come from one sample, sequenced in a study of CD8 T cells in ankylosing spondylitis. A single record per CDR3 protein comes from TCRdb applying MiXCR to the 5' RACE reads. The sample has approximately 110,000 distinct CDR3 sequences; less than 25% are singletons. Sequencing was performed on synovial fluid, either unsorted or a sorted T cell fraction (not recorded which). These receptors were taken from a male donor with ankylosing spondylitis.

This clonotype was counted only a few times. This chain links TRBV5-1 with TRBJ1-5, with D possibly TRBD1 on 6 matching bases. Germline V gives CDR1 SGHRS, CDR2 YFSETQ. Trimming left V 0 bases short and J 2 bases short, with 9 bases between. The CDR3 length is 15 residues. The chain's CDR3 is CASSLVGARNQPQHF. CDR3 coding DNA: TGCGCCAGCAGCTTGGTGGGGGCTCGCAATCAGCCCCAGCATTTT.

The chain links TRBV13 to TRBJ2-1; no reliable D call. The CDR3 totals 15 residues. Germline loops: CDR1 PRHDT, CDR2 FYEKMQ (reference sequence). The V end lost 1 base, the J end lost 4 bases, and 11 bases lay between the germline ends. CDR3 sequence: CASSLEGAVYNEQFF. CDR3 DNA sequence: TGTGCCAGCAGCTTAGAGGGCGCGGTGTACAATGAGCAGTTCTTC.

The CDR3 here is CASSRDLSSYEQYF. The DNA for the CDR3 is TGTGCCAGCAGCCGGGACCTGAGCTCCTACGAGCAGTACTTC. The chain uses TRBV11-1 and TRBJ2-7, with D perhaps TRBD1 or TRBD2 (5 bases each). The germline V and J ends were trimmed by 5 bases and 0 bases, with 11 bases remaining between them. The CDR3 loop spans 14 amino acids. From germline, CDR1 is SGHAT and CDR2 FQDESV (reference sequence).

This clonotype was seen a handful of times. The chain is built from TRBV20-1 and TRBJ2-7, with 7 nucleotides matching TRBD2. V lost 5 bases and J lost 2; bases outside the gene matches: 12. This CDR3 comprises 15 residues. Per the germline V gene, CDR1 is DFQATT and CDR2 is SNEGSKA (reference sequence). CDR3 sequence reads: CSAEGEGTRAYEQYF. CDR3 nucleotides: TGCAGTGCTGAAGGGGAGGGGACGAGGGCCTACGAGCAGTACTTC.

The DNA for the CDR3 is TGTGCCAGCACTCTATGGGATGCCTACGAGCAGTACTTC. It yields the protein CASTLWDAYEQYF. The rearrangement uses TRBV28 and TRBJ2-7; no clear D. The V gene lost 7 bases and the J gene lost 2 bases, with 12 bases spanning the gap. This CDR3 has 13 residues. Per the germline V gene, CDR1 is MDHEN and CDR2 is SYDVKM.

The V call is TRBV6-5, the J call TRBJ1-5; 7 bases line up with TRBD1. CDR1 MNHEY and CDR2 SVGAGI come from the germline V gene. The trim removed 4 bases at V and 0 bases at J, leaving 3 bases unmatched. This CDR3 spans 15 amino acids. The CDR3 is CASSWGTVSNQPQHF. The CDR3, as DNA: TGTGCCAGCAGTTGGGGGACAGTTAGCAATCAGCCCCAGCATTTT.

This clonotype was recorded a few times. The CDR3 DNA reads TGTGCCAGCAGCCAAGTAGGGGGGACAGGGGGCTCTGGGGCCAACGTCCTGACTTTC. It yields the protein CASSQVGGTGGSGANVLTF. The V call is TRBV4-2, the J call TRBJ2-6, with 11 bases matching TRBD1. The CDR3 runs to 19 residues. The V and J ends lost 1 base and 0 bases, in that order; junction bases with no gene match: 5. The germline gives CDR1 LGHNA, CDR2 YNFKEQ.

The chain carries TRBV7-2 and TRBJ2-1; TRBD2 is a possible D gene (6 bases). The CDR3 spans 14 residues. Germline V gene data show CDR1 as SGHTA and CDR2 as FQGNSA. V lost 5 bases to trimming and J lost 7 bases, with 15 bases between them. CDR3 residues: CASSLGGTLNEQFF. The CDR3 region has the DNA TGTGCCAGCAGCCTTGGGGGGACTCTGAATGAGCAGTTCTTC.

The rearrangement links TRBV7-9 to TRBJ2-1; possible D gene TRBD2, 6 bases. This CDR3 region has 14 residues. The germline V and J ends were trimmed by 2 bases and 6 bases, with 11 bases remaining between them. Germline V lookup: CDR1 SEHNR, CDR2 FQNEAQ (reference sequence). CDR3 in amino acids: CASSLRLGPNEQFF. The DNA for the CDR3 is TGTGCCAGCAGCTTACGACTAGGGCCCAATGAGCAGTTCTTC.

This clonotype was seen a handful of times. This chain uses TRBV6-2 or TRBV6-3 with TRBJ2-1; 9 bases fit TRBD2. Germline loops: CDR1 MNHEY, CDR2 SVGEGT. V was pared by 7 bases and J by 5 bases, with 18 bases of the junction left unmatched. The CDR3 runs to 18 residues. CDR3 bases: TGTGCCAGCATTCCCGGGACTAGCCTCGGGAGAAGGCACAATGAGCAGTTCTTC. Translation gives CASIPGTSLGRRHNEQFF.

This clonotype was seen many times. J is TRBJ1-5 and V is TRBV5-1; unclear D gene. This CDR3 is 13 amino acids long. The V gene lost 5 bases and the J gene lost 5 bases, with 11 bases spanning the gap. The germline V gene has CDR1 SGHRS and CDR2 YFSETQ. CDR3 nucleotide sequence: TGCGCCAGCAGATACACCCCGGATCAGCCCCAGCATTTT. Translated, it gives CASRYTPDQPQHF.

The genes are TRBV3-1 and TRBJ2-5, with TRBD2 as a possible D gene (5 bases). The CDR3 totals 12 residues. V was clipped by 7 bases and J by 5 bases, with 11 bases between them. Germline lookup yields CDR1 LGHDT and CDR2 YNNKEL (reference sequence). The CDR3 spells CASTTPGETQYF. The CDR3 nucleotides are TGTGCCAGCACCACCCCGGGGGAGACCCAGTACTTC.

This clonotype showed up just a few times. The rearrangement links TRBV29-1 to TRBJ2-2; D is possibly TRBD1 or TRBD2 (5 bases each). This CDR3 region has 13 residues. V lost 6 bases, J lost 3 bases, and 11 bases lay in between. CDR1 is SQVTM, CDR2 ANQGSEA, per germline. CDR3 nucleotide sequence: TGCAGCGTGATCGGGGCAGACACCGGGGAGCTGTTTTTT. This gives the protein CSVIGADTGELFF.

Many counts were recorded for this clonotype. V and J are TRBV11-2 and TRBJ1-6, with unresolved D. CDR1 and CDR2 (germline): SGHAT, FQNNGV. This CDR3 has 13 residues. Trimming pared 5 bases from V and 7 bases from J, leaving 9 bases between. This CDR3 reads CASSLELNSPLHF. As DNA, the CDR3 is TGTGCCAGCAGCCTGGAGTTAAATTCACCCCTCCACTTT.

The chain links TRBV30 to TRBJ1-6; D gene uncertain. Germline assignment: CDR1 GTSNPN and CDR2 SVGIG (reference sequence). Trimming left V 2 bases short and J 6 bases short, with 8 bases between. The CDR3 runs to 13 residues. The CDR3 nucleotides read TGTGCCTGGAGTAAGAACTTTAATTCACCCCTCCACTTT. Amino acid sequence: CAWSKNFNSPLHF.

Many counts were recorded for this clonotype. The genes are TRBV5-5 and TRBJ2-1; 8 bases line up with TRBD2. The CDR3 spans 15 residues. V lost 4 bases, J lost 9 bases, and 12 bases stayed unmatched. Looked up from germline, CDR1 is SGHKS and CDR2 is YYEKEE (reference sequence). CDR3 DNA: TGTGCCAGCAGCCATTCCGGGACTAGAGCAATTGAGCAGTTCTTC. It translates to CASSHSGTRAIEQFF.

This clonotype has only a few counts. V usage is TRBV5-1 and J usage is TRBJ1-1; 9 nucleotides agree with TRBD1. CDR3 length equals 17 residues. Germline CDR1 and CDR2: SGHRS and YFSETQ. After removal of 4 bases from V and 0 bases from J, the junction contained 10 bases not matched to a gene. Here the CDR3 reads CASSGVRDREMNTEAFF. Here the CDR3 DNA reads TGCGCCAGCAGCGGGGTAAGGGACAGGGAGATGAACACTGAAGCTTTCTTT.

This sequence joins TRBV30 and TRBJ1-1; D gene uncertain. CDR1 is GTSNPN and CDR2 is SVGIG in the germline V gene (reference sequence). This CDR3 has 13 residues. V was clipped by 2 bases and J by 1 base, with 8 bases between them. The CDR3, as DNA: TGTGCCTGGAGTCCGACCGGGAACACTGAAGCTTTCTTT. Translation gives CAWSPTGNTEAFF.

This clonotype was seen ten or more times. The chain joins TRBV15 to TRBJ2-3; D gene unclear. The germline gives CDR1 LNHNV, CDR2 YYDKDF (reference sequence). V gave up 4 bases and J gave up 0 bases, with 11 bases separating them. The CDR3 covers 15 residues. Here the CDR3 DNA reads TGTGCCACCAGCAACCCGGTCTCGAGCACAGATACGCAGTATTTT. Its translation: CATSNPVSSTDTQYF.

The sample holds a few counts of this clonotype. This chain connects TRBV7-2 to TRBJ2-7; 10 bases are a match to TRBD1. Germline loops: CDR1 SGHTA, CDR2 FQGNSA. The CDR3 runs 17 residues. The ends lost 1 base at V and 4 bases at J; junction bases unmatched: 10. The chain's CDR3 is CASSLVPGTGAPYEQYV. Here the CDR3 DNA reads TGTGCCAGCAGCTTAGTTCCCGGGACAGGGGCCCCATACGAGCAGTACGTC.

J is TRBJ2-2 and V is TRBV7-8; 13 bases are shared with TRBD2. CDR1 and CDR2 (germline): SGHVS, FQNEAQ. Germline trimming cut 4 bases from V and 7 bases from J; bases unmatched to any gene: 9. This CDR3 is 17 amino acids long. The CDR3 DNA follows: TGTGCCAGCAGCTCAAGTACTAGCGGGAGGGCCATCGGGGAGCTGTTTTTT. It is translated as CASSSSTSGRAIGELFF.

This clonotype was detected only once. V usage is TRBV6-2 or TRBV6-3 and J usage is TRBJ2-1, with 7 bases that match TRBD2. Germline trimming cut 4 bases from V and 9 bases from J; bases unmatched to any gene: 9. The germline V gene has CDR1 MNHEY and CDR2 SVGEGT. The CDR3 runs 14 residues. CDR3: CASSSPLTGGEQFF. Here the CDR3 DNA reads TGTGCCAGCAGTTCCCCCCTGACGGGAGGTGAGCAGTTCTTC.

This clonotype was counted at least ten times. The chain couples TRBV20-1 to TRBJ2-7; the D gene is possibly TRBD1 (5 bases). V lost 0 bases and J lost 6, with 18 bases in between. Germline V gives CDR1 DFQATT, CDR2 SNEGSKA (reference sequence). The length of the CDR3 is 15 residues. The CDR3 bases are TGCAGTGCTAGAGACCGGGTAGCAACAGGACGCGAGCAGTACTTC. Amino acids: CSARDRVATGREQYF.

This clonotype was seen many times. The J gene is TRBJ2-4, the V gene TRBV27, with a possible D match to TRBD1 (6 bases). The CDR3 consists of 14 residues. The V end was cut by 5 bases, the J end by 2 bases, with 10 bases between. Germline lookup yields CDR1 MNHEY and CDR2 SMNVEV (reference sequence). In DNA, the CDR3 is TGTGCCAGCAGTGTAACAGGGCCCAAAAACATTCAGTACTTC. Its translation is CASSVTGPKNIQYF.

This clonotype has ten or more counts. The J gene is TRBJ2-4, the V gene TRBV5-1; no clear D gene. Germline CDR1 is SGHRS and CDR2 is YFSETQ. This CDR3 is built from 14 residues. The V end lost 2 bases, the J end lost 3 bases, and 9 bases lay between the germline ends. The CDR3 nucleotides read TGCGCCAGCAGCTTCAGTCCGGGCAAAAACATTCAGTACTTC. Encoded protein: CASSFSPGKNIQYF.

A few counts support this clonotype. V is TRBV10-2 and J is TRBJ2-1, with D possibly matching TRBD1 (6 bases). This CDR3 comprises 12 residues. Trimming shortened V by 10 bases and J by 1 base, and 8 bases separated the two germline ends. Per germline, CDR1 WSHSY and CDR2 SAAADI. Here the CDR3 reads CATGTSYNEQFF. For the CDR3, the DNA is TGCGCCACCGGGACATCCTACAATGAGCAGTTCTTC.